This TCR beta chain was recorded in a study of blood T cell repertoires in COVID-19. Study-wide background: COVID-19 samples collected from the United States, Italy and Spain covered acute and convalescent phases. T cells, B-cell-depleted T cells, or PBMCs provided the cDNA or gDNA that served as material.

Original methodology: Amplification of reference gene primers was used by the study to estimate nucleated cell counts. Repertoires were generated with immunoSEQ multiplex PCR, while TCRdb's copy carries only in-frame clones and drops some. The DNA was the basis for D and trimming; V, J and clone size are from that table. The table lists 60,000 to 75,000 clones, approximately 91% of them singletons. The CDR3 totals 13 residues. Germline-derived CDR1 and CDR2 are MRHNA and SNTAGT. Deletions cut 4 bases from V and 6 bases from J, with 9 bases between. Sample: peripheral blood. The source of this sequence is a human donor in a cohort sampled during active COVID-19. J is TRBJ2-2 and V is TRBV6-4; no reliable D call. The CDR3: CASSVLGSGELFF. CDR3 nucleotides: TGTGCCAGCAGTGTCCTAGGTTCCGGGGAGCTGTTTTTT.